The 21 T cell receptor beta chains given below trace back to one sample, sequenced in a study of shared clonotypes between healthy human individuals. Produced via immunoSEQ multiplex PCR; TCRdb's table is partial and in-frame only. Among fewer than 2.5 million clones listed, roughly 93% were seen once. Sequenced: naive CD4+ T cells from PBMCs. Regarding subset: CD45RA+ positively selected. These receptor sequences come from a man between 18 and 35 years old in good health. Some clones in this sample may be carry-over from other donors' samples.

The chain recombines TRBV10-2 with TRBJ1-5, with D hard to call. The CDR3 has 13 amino acids. Looked up from germline, CDR1 is WSHSY and CDR2 is SAAADI. Trimming left V 4 bases short and J 7 bases short, with 11 bases between. The CDR3 DNA sequence: TGCGCCAGCAGTGGAAACAGTGCCCAGCCCCAGCATTTT. Its translation: CASSGNSAQPQHF.

In this sample, this clone turned up once. The J gene is TRBJ1-1, the V gene TRBV5-1; D is perhaps TRBD1 (5 bases). Trimming cost V 0 bases and J 5 bases, with 20 bases left between them. There are 17 residues in the CDR3. CDR1 is SGHRS and CDR2 is YFSETQ in the germline V gene. CDR3 residues: CASSLAVEASGGTEAFF. For the CDR3, the DNA is TGCGCCAGCAGCTTGGCCGTCGAGGCGTCGGGGGGAACTGAAGCTTTCTTT.

V and J are TRBV6-5 and TRBJ2-7, with D maybe TRBD1 (6 bases). V lost 6 bases and J lost 5, with 17 bases in between. The CDR3 has 14 amino acids. CDR1 and CDR2 from the germline V gene are MNHEY and SVGAGI. The CDR3: CASRMGHRGDEQYF. CDR3 coding DNA: TGTGCCAGCAGAATGGGACATCGGGGAGACGAGCAGTACTTC.

The table lists this clone with a few counts. The CDR3 sequence: CASSIGAGQLGNQPQHF. The CDR3 region has the DNA TGTGCCAGTAGTATAGGAGCGGGACAGTTGGGCAATCAGCCCCAGCATTTT. V usage is TRBV19 and J usage is TRBJ1-5, with 7 bases fitting TRBD1. V trimming: 1 base; J trimming: 2 bases; junction bases outside the gene matches: 8. Germline lookup yields CDR1 LNHDA and CDR2 SQIVND (reference sequence). This CDR3 spans 17 amino acids.

V usage is TRBV15 and J usage is TRBJ1-5; no clear D gene. Per the germline V gene, CDR1 is LNHNV and CDR2 is YYDKDF (reference sequence). The CDR3 sequence is 17 residues long. V gave up 0 bases and J gave up 1 base, with 13 bases separating them. Written as DNA, the CDR3 is TGTGCCACCAGCAGAGATTTGTGGGGAGAAAGCAATCAGCCCCAGCATTTT. Protein product: CATSRDLWGESNQPQHF.

The chain employs TRBV7-9 and TRBJ1-4, with unresolved D. Trimming took 3 bases from V and 4 from J, leaving 12 bases between them. The germline V gene encodes CDR1 SEHNR and CDR2 FQNEAQ (reference sequence). This CDR3 is 15 amino acids long. CDR3 protein: CASSLRSLHNEKLFF. As DNA, the CDR3 is TGTGCCAGCAGCTTGAGGTCATTGCATAATGAAAAACTGTTTTTT.

V usage is TRBV2 and J usage is TRBJ1-1; D is ambiguous. Germline V lookup: CDR1 SNHLY, CDR2 FYNNEI. V lost 5 bases to trimming and J lost 0 bases, with 16 bases between them. The CDR3 extends over 16 amino acids. CDR3 in DNA: TGTGCCAGCAGTCAATACCAGACACGGCTGAACACTGAAGCTTTCTTT. The encoded protein is CASSQYQTRLNTEAFF.

The chain recombines TRBV25-1 with TRBJ2-7, with D unclear. The CDR3 runs 14 residues. Germline CDR1 is MGHDK and CDR2 is SYGVNS. Deletions cut 8 bases from V and 0 bases from J, with 14 bases between. In DNA, the CDR3 is TGTGCCAGCTCGCGCAGCCAGAGCTCCTACGAGCAGTACTTC. Its translation is CASSRSQSSYEQYF.

Regarding this clone: Other DNA sequences in the same sample also yield this CDR3. J is TRBJ2-5 and V is TRBV2; TRBD1 or TRBD2 may be the D gene (5 bases each). There are 13 residues in the CDR3. Germline-derived CDR1 and CDR2 are SNHLY and FYNNEI. Deletions cut 7 bases from V and 5 bases from J, with 14 bases between. The DNA of the CDR3 is TGTGCCAGCATCGGGACCGGCGGCGAGACCCAGTACTTC. Encoded protein: CASIGTGGETQYF.

The chain is built from TRBV27 and TRBJ2-4, with a tentative D call TRBD1 (5 bases). This CDR3 has 12 residues. CDR1 and CDR2 from the germline V gene are MNHEY and SMNVEV (reference sequence). V lost 6 bases to trimming and J lost 8 bases, with 11 bases between them. CDR3: CASSRPRDIQYF. The CDR3 nucleotides are TGTGCCAGCAGCCGACCCAGGGACATTCAGTACTTC.

The chain couples TRBV5-1 to TRBJ2-7; the match to TRBD1 covers 8 bases. V trimming: 4 bases; J trimming: 0 bases; junction bases outside the gene matches: 9. The germline gives CDR1 SGHRS, CDR2 YFSETQ. CDR3 length: 16 amino acids. CDR3 residues: CASSQTGTGSSYEQYF. CDR3 sequence (DNA): TGCGCCAGCAGCCAAACCGGGACAGGCAGCTCCTACGAGCAGTACTTC. Variable domain in full (rest from reference TRBV5-1 and TRBJ2-7): KAGVTQTPRYLIKTRGQQVTLSCSPISGHRSVSWYQQTPGQGLQFLFEYFSETQRNKGNFPGRFSGRQFSNSRSEMNVSTLELGDSALYLCASSQTGTGSSYEQYFGPGTRLTVT.

As concerns this clone: At one end the junction does not follow the germline gene, possibly because of a read error. CDR3 coding DNA: TGTGCCAGCAGTTTAGCGGCAGGGGGCTATGGGGCCAACGTCCTGACTTTC. Its protein is CASSLAAGGYGANVLTF. The chain combines TRBV7-2 with TRBJ2-6; 8 nucleotides match TRBD1. CDR3 length equals 17 residues. The germline V gene encodes CDR1 SGHTA and CDR2 FQGNSA.

The chain combines TRBV2 with TRBJ2-7; a weak D match, TRBD1 (5 bases). The CDR3 has 14 residues. V dropped 6 bases and J dropped 0 bases, with 12 bases sitting between them. CDR1 is SNHLY and CDR2 is FYNNEI in the germline V gene. The CDR3 is CASRMQGPSYEQYF. Here the CDR3 DNA reads TGTGCCAGCAGGATGCAGGGCCCCTCCTACGAGCAGTACTTC. Full variable domain (missing parts from reference TRBV2 and TRBJ2-7): EPEVTQTPSHQVTQMGQEVILRCVPISNHLYFYWYRQILGQKVEFLVSFYNNEISEKSEIFDDQFSVERPDGSNFTLKIRSTKLEDSAMYFCASRMQGPSYEQYFGPGTRLTVT.

This clone was seen a handful of times. The chain combines TRBV29-1 with TRBJ1-2; 8 bases match TRBD1. The trim removed 6 bases at V and 4 bases at J, leaving 10 bases unmatched. The CDR3 has 14 amino acids. The V gene's germline CDR1 is SQVTM and CDR2 ANQGSEA. DNA for the CDR3: TGCAGCGTGGCGGGGAGGCAGGGGGCCTATGGCTACACCTTC. Protein sequence: CSVAGRQGAYGYTF.

The chain links TRBV9 to TRBJ2-7, with TRBD2 matching over 16 bases. Trimming removed 4 bases from V and 7 bases from J; junction bases left unmatched: 2. Germline CDR1 is SGDLS and CDR2 is YYNGEE. There are 14 residues in the CDR3. CDR3 residues: CASSLGLAGGEQYF. CDR3 in DNA: TGTGCCAGCAGCTTGGGACTAGCGGGAGGGGAGCAGTACTTC.

This clone was detected once. The chain carries TRBV7-8 and TRBJ2-7; D is perhaps TRBD1 (6 bases). The CDR3 extends over 17 amino acids. Trimming removed 0 bases at V and 2 bases at J, with 17 bases between. From germline, CDR1 is SGHVS and CDR2 FQNEAQ. In DNA form, the CDR3 reads TGTGCCAGCAGCTTAGCGGGGCCGAGGACAGCTGCCTACGAGCAGTACTTC. Translating gives CASSLAGPRTAAYEQYF.

The gene calls are TRBV7-6 and TRBJ1-2; 7 bases map to TRBD1. V gave up 4 bases and J gave up 2 bases; unmatched junction bases: 4. CDR3 length: 14 residues. Germline CDR1 SGHVS, CDR2 FNYEAQ. The CDR3 DNA follows: TGTGCCAGCAGCTCATGGACAGGAAACTATGGCTACACCTTC. Its protein product is CASSSWTGNYGYTF. Full variable domain (missing parts from reference TRBV7-6 and TRBJ1-2): GAGVSQSPRYKVTKRGQDVALRCDPISGHVSLYWYRQALGQGPEFLTYFNYEAQQDKSGLPNDRFSAERPEGSISTLTIQRTEQRDSAMYRCASSSWTGNYGYTFGSGTRLTVV.

The V call is TRBV13, the J call TRBJ1-2; D is unclear. Trimming shortened V by 3 bases and J by 2 bases, and 7 bases separated the two germline ends. The CDR3 runs 13 residues. The germline CDR1 and CDR2 sequences are PRHDT and FYEKMQ (reference sequence). In DNA, the CDR3 is TGTGCCAGCAGCTTCTTCGGGAACTATGGCTACACCTTC. This translates into CASSFFGNYGYTF.

The chain employs TRBV15 and TRBJ2-1; 11 bases align to TRBD2. V lost 0 bases and J lost 15; bases outside the gene matches: 13. Germline CDR1 reads LNHNV; CDR2 reads YYDKDF (reference sequence). The CDR3 covers 16 residues. CDR3 coding DNA: TGTGCCACCAGCAGAGATCGAGGGCTAGCGGGAGGTGGGGCGTTCTTC. Translated, it gives CATSRDRGLAGGGAFF.

A remark on this clone: This CDR3 is also generated by other DNA sequences in the sample. The V call is TRBV2, the J call TRBJ1-5; D unresolved. V lost 4 bases and J lost 2, with 9 bases in between. Per germline, CDR1 SNHLY and CDR2 FYNNEI. This CDR3 comprises 14 residues. The CDR3 spells CASSGPGGNQPQHF. In DNA form, the CDR3 reads TGTGCCAGCAGTGGCCCTGGGGGCAATCAGCCCCAGCATTTT. Based on the CDR3 plus reference TRBV2 and TRBJ1-5, the full variable domain is EPEVTQTPSHQVTQMGQEVILRCVPISNHLYFYWYRQILGQKVEFLVSFYNNEISEKSEIFDDQFSVERPDGSNFTLKIRSTKLEDSAMYFCASSGPGGNQPQHFGDGTRLSIL.

This chain uses TRBV10-3 with TRBJ1-1; D gene uncertain. Between the trimmed V and J ends, which lost 3 bases and 4 bases, there was a span of 12 bases. The CDR3 has 14 residues. Germline assignment: CDR1 ENHRY and CDR2 SYGVKD. The CDR3 reads CAISDGTPSTEAFF. The CDR3 DNA reads as TGTGCCATCAGTGACGGCACCCCCAGCACTGAAGCTTTCTTT.